One and the same sample provided the 29 T cell receptor beta chains below, sequenced in a study of a mutant IDH1 vaccine in newly diagnosed glioma. These receptors have no known antigen. As for time point: week 11, during vaccination. Alongside topical imiquimod, each dose of vaccine comprised 300 ug of mutant IDH1 20-mer peptide. The repertoire was sequenced with immunoSEQ multiplex PCR; TCRdb's copy has only in-frame clones and lacks some. This table holds roughly 130,000 clones, roughly 78% found once. The sequences come from PBMCs, collected from a glioma patient whose treatment included an IDH1 peptide vaccine. The receptors here all came from a man aged 40-50 years with glioma.

V is TRBV4-2 and J is TRBJ2-1; TRBD2 agrees at 7 bases. The CDR3 contains 20 residues. J was trimmed by 3 bases and V by 1 base; bases with no gene match: 18. Germline V gene lookup returns CDR1 LGHNA and CDR2 YNFKEQ. CDR3 loop: CASSQGLAATPGKGYNEQFF. The DNA for the CDR3 is TGTGCCAGCAGCCAAGGGCTAGCGGCCACGCCGGGAAAGGGCTACAATGAGCAGTTCTTC.

This chain joins TRBV5-4 and TRBJ2-7, with TRBD2 as a possible D gene (5 bases). This CDR3 has 15 amino acids. Trimming removed 2 bases at V and 0 bases at J, with 12 bases between. Germline V gene sequence: CDR1 SGHNT, CDR2 YYREEE (reference sequence). The CDR3 loop is CASSFDRGNSYEQYF. The CDR3, as DNA: TGTGCCAGCAGCTTCGACCGGGGAAACTCCTACGAGCAGTACTTC. Using reference TRBV5-4 and TRBJ2-7 for the parts outside the CDR3, the full variable domain is ETGVTQSPTHLIKTRGQQVTLRCSSQSGHNTVSWYQQALGQGPQFIFQYYREEENGRGNFPPRFSGLQFPNYSSELNVNALELDDSALYLCASSFDRGNSYEQYFGPGTRLTVT.

The chain couples TRBV9 to TRBJ2-7; 10 positions agree with TRBD2. Trimming at V came to 4 bases and at J to 5 bases, leaving 15 bases not matched to a gene. CDR3 length equals 17 residues. Germline V gene sequence: CDR1 SGDLS, CDR2 YYNGEE. In DNA, the CDR3 is TGTGCCAGCAGCCTATCAGGGGGGCTAGCGGGAGATAACGAGCAGTACTTC. Encoded protein: CASSLSGGLAGDNEQYF.

The chain couples TRBV7-9 to TRBJ2-5; D is uncertain. The V and J ends lost 4 bases and 4 bases respectively, with 19 bases between them. The CDR3 covers 16 residues. The V gene's germline CDR1 is SEHNR and CDR2 FQNEAQ (reference sequence). The CDR3 here is CASSSWPATESETQYF. The DNA for the CDR3 is TGTGCCAGCAGCTCATGGCCGGCTACGGAATCAGAGACCCAGTACTTC.

Concerning this clone itself: A junction end diverges from the germline sequence, so it may reflect a read error. The chain recombines TRBV14 with TRBJ2-5; a weak D match, TRBD1 (6 bases). This CDR3 comprises 13 residues. Per germline, CDR1 SGHDN and CDR2 FVKESK. The CDR3 here is CASSQDWQGPCHF. The CDR3, as DNA: TGTGCCAGCAGCCAAGACTGGCAGGGGCCCTGTCACTTC.

V is TRBV2 and J is TRBJ2-7, with unresolved D. The V and J ends lost 5 bases and 1 base respectively, with 6 bases between them. CDR1 and CDR2 (germline): SNHLY, FYNNEI. CDR3 length: 12 amino acids. In DNA form, the CDR3 reads TGTGCCAGCAGTAGGGTATCCTACGAGCAGTACTTC. It encodes CASSRVSYEQYF.

The chain carries TRBV5-5 and TRBJ2-5, with D possibly matching TRBD2 (6 bases). Trimming took 1 base from V and 1 from J, leaving 8 bases between them. This CDR3 is 14 amino acids long. The V gene's germline CDR1 is SGHKS and CDR2 YYEKEE (reference sequence). The CDR3 nucleotides are TGTGCCAGCAGCTTGCAGGGACTCCAAGAGACCCAGTACTTC. This encodes CASSLQGLQETQYF.

The rearrangement uses TRBV5-1 and TRBJ2-5; no clear D gene. The CDR3 totals 13 residues. The germline V gene has CDR1 SGHRS and CDR2 YFSETQ. Between the trimmed V and J ends, which lost 1 base and 4 bases, there was a span of 8 bases. In DNA, the CDR3 is TGCGCCAGCAGCTTGCTCTGGGGAGAGACCCAGTACTTC. This codes for CASSLLWGETQYF.

The gene calls are TRBV7-9 and TRBJ1-3; the D is unclear. There are 16 residues in the CDR3. The V gene's germline CDR1 is SEHNR and CDR2 FQNEAQ (reference sequence). The germline V and J ends were trimmed by 4 bases and 0 bases, with 13 bases remaining between them. CDR3 region: CASSSSGRYSGNTIYF. The CDR3 region has the DNA TGTGCCAGCAGCTCCTCCGGGCGGTACTCTGGAAACACCATATATTTT.

The gene calls are TRBV15 and TRBJ2-3; D not resolved. CDR1 and CDR2 (germline): LNHNV, YYDKDF (reference sequence). V was clipped by 0 bases and J by 0 bases, with 10 bases between them. The CDR3 is 16 residues long. In DNA form, the CDR3 reads TGTGCCACCAGCAGAGACACGGGCTTTAGCACAGATACGCAGTATTTT. Its protein is CATSRDTGFSTDTQYF.

V usage is TRBV9 and J usage is TRBJ2-7; 7 bases fit TRBD1. CDR3 length: 15 residues. Germline CDR1 is SGDLS and CDR2 is YYNGEE. V trimming: 0 bases; J trimming: 4 bases; junction bases outside the gene matches: 7. The CDR3 nucleotides are TGTGCCAGCAGCGTAGATTTAGGGGGCGCATACGAGCAGTACTTC. Its translation: CASSVDLGGAYEQYF.

The rearrangement links TRBV28 to TRBJ2-1; 7 positions agree with TRBD2. V lost 6 bases and J lost 8; bases outside the gene matches: 22. This CDR3 has 18 amino acids. CDR1 is MDHEN and CDR2 is SYDVKM in the germline V gene. The CDR3, as DNA: TGTGCCAGCAGGAACTGGGACTTTATAACGGGAGGAGGTGATGAGCAGTTCTTC. It yields the protein CASRNWDFITGGGDEQFF.

A single count supports this clone. The chain has TRBV6-5 and TRBJ2-4; D possibly corresponds to TRBD1 (6 bases). V gave up 5 bases and J gave up 7 bases, with 18 bases separating them. The CDR3 contains 15 residues. Germline V gives CDR1 MNHEY, CDR2 SVGAGI. The CDR3 DNA is TGTGCCAGCAGTCAAAAACCGGGACAAGGGAACATTCAGTACTTC. The encoded protein is CASSQKPGQGNIQYF.

This chain connects TRBV6-6 to TRBJ1-4, with 7 bases fitting TRBD1. Looked up from germline, CDR1 is MNHNY and CDR2 is SVGAGI (reference sequence). The CDR3 covers 14 residues. V lost 7 bases, J lost 5 bases, and 7 bases stayed unmatched. The CDR3 here is CASKPGTENEKLFF. The CDR3 DNA reads as TGTGCCAGCAAACCCGGGACAGAGAATGAAAAACTGTTTTTT.

V gene TRBV4-3 combines with J gene TRBJ2-2, with D perhaps matching TRBD1 (6 bases). V was shortened by 6 bases and J by 4 bases, with 12 bases between the two germline ends. The CDR3 covers 14 residues. CDR1 and CDR2 from the germline V gene are LGHNA and YSLEER. The CDR3 DNA reads TGCGCCAGCAGTCTTACAGGGACCACCGGGGAGCTGTTTTTT. It encodes CASSLTGTTGELFF.

V and J are TRBV9 and TRBJ1-4, with a weak D call TRBD1 (6 bases). In germline, CDR1 is SGDLS, CDR2 YYNGEE. This CDR3 contains 15 residues. Trimming pared 0 bases from V and 6 bases from J, leaving 12 bases between. DNA for the CDR3: TGTGCCAGCAGCGTAGGAGGGGGGATCGATGAAAAACTGTTTTTT. Its protein product is CASSVGGGIDEKLFF.

This chain links TRBV10-1 with TRBJ2-1, with 8 bases that match TRBD1. CDR1 WNHNN and CDR2 SYGVQD come from the germline V gene (reference sequence). After removal of 7 bases from V and 5 bases from J, the junction contained 16 bases not matched to a gene. CDR3 length equals 17 residues. The CDR3 DNA reads as TGCGCCAGCACCGAGCCCCCACCGACAGGGGCGGACAATGAGCAGTTCTTC. It specifies CASTEPPPTGADNEQFF.

The chain recombines TRBV4-3 with TRBJ1-1, with D uncertain. CDR3 length: 15 amino acids. Trimming shortened V by 0 bases and J by 6 bases, and 14 bases separated the two germline ends. Germline V gene data show CDR1 as LGHNA and CDR2 as YSLEER. The CDR3 coding sequence is TGCGCCAGCAGCCAAGATCGGACCCGGGGTCCTGAAGCTTTCTTT. This encodes CASSQDRTRGPEAFF.

The chain is built from TRBV15 and TRBJ1-4; TRBD1 matches 8 bases. Germline V gene lookup returns CDR1 LNHNV and CDR2 YYDKDF (reference sequence). The CDR3 has 14 amino acids. The J segment lost 4 bases and the V segment lost 3 bases, leaving 1 base of the junction unmatched. The CDR3 sequence: CATSRDRVNEKLFF. The DNA of the CDR3 is TGTGCCACCAGCAGGGACAGGGTTAATGAAAAACTGTTTTTT.

This chain joins TRBV19 and TRBJ1-2; D not resolved. Germline V gives CDR1 LNHDA, CDR2 SQIVND (reference sequence). Trimming pared 7 bases from V and 5 bases from J, leaving 11 bases between. The CDR3 runs to 12 residues. Here the CDR3 DNA reads TGTGCCAGTAAGGGCCTTGAGTATGGCTACACCTTC. Translation: CASKGLEYGYTF.

In its sample, this clone was seen a few times. This chain links TRBV10-1 with TRBJ1-1; D unresolved. CDR3 size: 13 residues. Trimming left V 5 bases short and J 0 bases short, with 7 bases between. From germline, CDR1 is WNHNN and CDR2 SYGVQD (reference sequence). The CDR3 nucleotides read TGCGCCAGCAGTTTTTCCCTGAACACTGAAGCTTTCTTT. Translated: CASSFSLNTEAFF.

The rearrangement joins TRBV11-2 to TRBJ1-3; D uncertain. Germline CDR1 is SGHAT and CDR2 is FQNNGV. The CDR3 covers 13 residues. The V end lost 5 bases, the J end lost 3 bases, and 8 bases lay between the germline ends. CDR3 sequence reads: CASSPLLGNTIYF. The CDR3 DNA sequence: TGTGCCAGCAGCCCCCTACTTGGAAACACCATATATTTT.

The rearrangement joins TRBV7-8 to TRBJ2-1, with TRBD2 as a possible D gene (6 bases). Germline CDR1 and CDR2: SGHVS and FQNEAQ. The CDR3 totals 14 residues. V lost 1 base, J lost 8 bases, and 12 bases lay in between. The CDR3 sequence is CASSLDSGVDEQFF. CDR3 nucleotide sequence: TGTGCCAGCAGCTTAGATTCGGGGGTGGATGAGCAGTTCTTC. The entire variable domain, with the rest obtained from reference TRBV7-8 and TRBJ2-1, is as follows: GAGVSQSPRYKVAKRGQDVALRCDPISGHVSLFWYQQALGQGPEFLTYFQNEAQLDKSGLPSDRFFAERPEGSVSTLKIQRTQQEDSAVYLCASSLDSGVDEQFFGPGTRLTVL.

V and J are TRBV11-2 and TRBJ2-3, with D possibly being TRBD1 (6 bases). Germline CDR1 is SGHAT and CDR2 is FQNNGV. This CDR3 has 15 residues. V dropped 5 bases and J dropped 2 bases, with 14 bases sitting between them. The CDR3 here is CASSAEGGSTDTQYF. The DNA for the CDR3 is TGTGCCAGCAGCGCAGAAGGGGGATCCACAGATACGCAGTATTTT.

Only a few counts were recorded for this clone. The J gene is TRBJ1-4, the V gene TRBV28; 8 bases fit TRBD1. CDR1 and CDR2 (germline): MDHEN, SYDVKM. V lost 4 bases, J lost 0 bases, and 7 bases stayed unmatched. The CDR3 is made up of 17 amino acids. CDR3 in amino acids: CASSSDRAHPTNEKLFF. The CDR3 DNA reads TGTGCCAGCAGTTCGGACAGGGCCCACCCAACTAATGAAAAACTGTTTTTT.

This clone was detected only a few times. The chain recombines TRBV30 with TRBJ1-6; tentative D call: TRBD1 (5 bases). Germline CDR1 reads GTSNPN; CDR2 reads SVGIG (reference sequence). This CDR3 comprises 14 residues. The ends were cut back, 4 bases at V and 7 bases at J, with 14 bases in the middle. The CDR3 DNA follows: TGTGCCTGGACTCCCGGGACGAAGAATTCACCCCTCCACTTT. This gives the protein CAWTPGTKNSPLHF.

The chain carries TRBV18 and TRBJ2-6; D unresolved. The CDR3 sequence is 18 residues long. The V end lost 2 bases, the J end lost 0 bases, and 14 bases lay between the germline ends. Germline loops: CDR1 KGHSH, CDR2 LQKENI. DNA for the CDR3: TGTGCCAGCTCACCATTTATAGGTTTGAGCTCTGGGGCCAACGTCCTGACTTTC. It encodes CASSPFIGLSSGANVLTF.

The rearrangement uses TRBV28 and TRBJ2-2; D unresolved. Trimming stripped 4 bases from V and 6 bases from J, with 15 bases between. CDR1 MDHEN and CDR2 SYDVKM come from the germline V gene. There are 15 residues in the CDR3. CDR3 DNA: TGTGCCAGCAGTTCGGGCCAGCTAAGGGCCGGGGAGCTGTTTTTT. It encodes CASSSGQLRAGELFF.

The chain links TRBV6-5 to TRBJ2-2; 8 bases line up with TRBD2. The V gene's germline CDR1 is MNHEY and CDR2 SVGAGI. V trimming: 0 bases; J trimming: 5 bases; junction bases outside the gene matches: 5. CDR3 size: 16 residues. Here the CDR3 DNA reads TGTGCCAGCAGTTACTCAGAAGCGGGAGATACCGGGGAGCTGTTTTTT. This gives the protein CASSYSEAGDTGELFF.